The sequence of this TCR beta chain was determined in a study of blood T cell repertoires in COVID-19. As for the study in general: COVID-19 samples, acute and convalescent, were from the United States, Italy and Spain. The analysed material was cDNA or gDNA that came from T cells, B-cell-depleted T cells, or PBMCs.

This CDR3 is 14 amino acids long. Germline trimming cut 5 bases from V and 3 bases from J; bases unmatched to any gene: 7. From germline, CDR1 is SEHNR and CDR2 FQNEAQ (reference sequence). The table lists this clone with a count of one. Source study methods: Amplification from reference gene primers served as the basis for estimated nucleated cell counts. Profiling relied on immunoSEQ multiplex PCR, and the TCRdb table lists in-frame clones only, not all of them. The DNA was the basis for D and trimming; V, J and clone size are from that table. Among tens of thousands of clones listed, approximately 88% were seen once.

The V and J genes are TRBV7-9 and TRBJ2-7; 7 nucleotides match TRBD1. The sequenced sample consisted of peripheral blood. This TCR was recovered from a man aged 50-59 years with active or convalescent COVID-19. The DNA for the CDR3 is TGTGCCAGCAGCCGCATCCCAGGGGGCTACGAGCAGTACTTC. It encodes CASSRIPGGYEQYF.